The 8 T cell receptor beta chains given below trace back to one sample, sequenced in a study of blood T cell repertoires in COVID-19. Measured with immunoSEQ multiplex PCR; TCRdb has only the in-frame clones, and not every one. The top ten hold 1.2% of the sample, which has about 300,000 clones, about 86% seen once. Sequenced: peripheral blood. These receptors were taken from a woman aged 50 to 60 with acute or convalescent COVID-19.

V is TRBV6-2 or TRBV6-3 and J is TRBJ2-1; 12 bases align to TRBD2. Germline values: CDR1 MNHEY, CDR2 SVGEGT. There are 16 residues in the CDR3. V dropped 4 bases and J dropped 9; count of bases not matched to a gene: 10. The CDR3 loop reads CASSSTIGLAGSEQFF. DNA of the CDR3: TGTGCCAGCAGTTCAACGATTGGACTAGCGGGAAGTGAGCAGTTCTTC.

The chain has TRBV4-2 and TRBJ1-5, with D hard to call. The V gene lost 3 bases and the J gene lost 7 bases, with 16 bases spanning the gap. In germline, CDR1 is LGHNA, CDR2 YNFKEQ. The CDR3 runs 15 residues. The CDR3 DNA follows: TGTGCCAGCAGCCAGATATCTGGGGAGAGCCAGCCCCAGCATTTT. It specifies CASSQISGESQPQHF.

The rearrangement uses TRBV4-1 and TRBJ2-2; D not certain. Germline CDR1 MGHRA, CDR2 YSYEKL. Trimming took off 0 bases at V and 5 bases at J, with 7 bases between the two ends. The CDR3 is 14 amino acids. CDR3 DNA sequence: TGCGCCAGCAGCCAAGAATCGGTGACCGGGGAGCTGTTTTTT. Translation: CASSQESVTGELFF.

In DNA, the CDR3 is TGTGCCAGCAGTGAAGGCCCGGAGGGTAATGAAAAACTGTTTTTT. Translation gives CASSEGPEGNEKLFF. This rearrangement joins TRBV6-1 to TRBJ1-4; D is undetermined. In germline, CDR1 is MNHNS, CDR2 SASEGT. The CDR3 consists of 15 residues. Deletions cut 1 base from V and 4 bases from J, with 10 bases between.

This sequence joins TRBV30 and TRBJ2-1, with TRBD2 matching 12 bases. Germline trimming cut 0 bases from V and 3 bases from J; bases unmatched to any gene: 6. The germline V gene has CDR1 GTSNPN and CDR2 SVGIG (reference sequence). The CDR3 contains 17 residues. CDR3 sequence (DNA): TGTGCCTGGAGTGTGGGGCTAGCGGGAGGGAACTACAATGAGCAGTTCTTC. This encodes CAWSVGLAGGNYNEQFF.

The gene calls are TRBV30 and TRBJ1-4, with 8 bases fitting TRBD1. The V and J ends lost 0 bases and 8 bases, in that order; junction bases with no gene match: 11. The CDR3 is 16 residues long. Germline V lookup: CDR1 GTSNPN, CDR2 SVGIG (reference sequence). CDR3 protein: CAWSVAVGQGEEKLFF. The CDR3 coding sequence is TGTGCCTGGAGTGTTGCAGTAGGACAGGGAGAGGAAAAACTGTTTTTT.

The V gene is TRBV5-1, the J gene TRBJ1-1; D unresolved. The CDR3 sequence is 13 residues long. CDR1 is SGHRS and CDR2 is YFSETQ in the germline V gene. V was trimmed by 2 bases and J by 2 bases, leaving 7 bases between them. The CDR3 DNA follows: TGCGCCAGCAGCTTTGGCAGTAACACTGAAGCTTTCTTT. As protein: CASSFGSNTEAFF.

The CDR3 nucleotides are TGTGCCAGCAGCGCTTTGCTGGCGGGCACTGAAGCTTTCTTT. Its translation: CASSALLAGTEAFF. This chain uses TRBV7-8 with TRBJ1-1; D is ambiguous. Trimming shortened V by 5 bases and J by 4 bases, and 14 bases separated the two germline ends. CDR3 length: 14 residues. From germline, CDR1 is SGHVS and CDR2 FQNEAQ.